This passage covers 5 T cell receptor beta chains from one sample sequenced in a study of T cells in Graves' hyperthyroidism and ophthalmopathy. Amplified TCR beta CDR3 regions came from RNA transcripts. Primed by the HTBI set, a first-round RT-PCR was run on the TCR CDR3. Using its own MiXCR run on the multiplex PCR reads, TCRdb lists one record per CDR3 protein. Among hundreds of thousands of distinct CDR3 sequences listed, 38% were seen once. What was sequenced was blood. The receptor set was obtained from a man between 18 and 29 years old with Graves' hyperthyroidism.

This clonotype was seen at least ten times. The chain carries TRBV29-1 and TRBJ1-5; D not certain. The CDR3 consists of 15 residues. The germline CDR1 and CDR2 sequences are SQVTM and ANQGSEA. Trimming took 4 bases from V and 0 from J, leaving 13 bases between them. CDR3 sequence (DNA): TGCAGCGTTGGCGACGGGATCTTTAGCAATCAGCCCCAGCATTTT. As protein: CSVGDGIFSNQPQHF. The variable domain in full, completed from reference TRBV29-1 and TRBJ1-5, reads SAVISQKPSRDICQRGTSLTIQCQVDSQVTMMFWYRQQPGQSLTLIATANQGSEATYESGFVIDKFPISRPNLTFSTLTVSNMSPEDSSIYLCSVGDGIFSNQPQHFGDGTRLSIL.

This clonotype has only a few counts. The V call is TRBV12-5, the J call TRBJ1-5; weak D call: TRBD1 (5 bases). Trimming pared 7 bases from V and 9 bases from J, leaving 13 bases between. This CDR3 comprises 12 residues. Germline assignment: CDR1 LGHNT and CDR2 FRNRAP. The chain's CDR3 is CASAVGEGPQHF. CDR3 coding DNA: TGTGCTAGTGCCGTGGGGGAAGGGCCCCAGCATTTT.

The sample holds many counts of this clonotype. This sequence joins TRBV29-1 and TRBJ1-1, with D uncertain. The V end lost 1 base, the J end lost 11 bases, and 8 bases lay between the germline ends. Germline V gene data show CDR1 as SQVTM and CDR2 as ANQGSEA. The CDR3 consists of 10 residues. The CDR3 loop reads CSVEAPVAFF. The DNA of the CDR3 is TGCAGCGTTGAAGCCCCTGTTGCTTTCTTT.

Here the CDR3 DNA reads TGTGCCAGCTCTCGACCCTTCACGACCGGAAACACCATATATTTT. This codes for CASSRPFTTGNTIYF. The V and J genes are TRBV18 and TRBJ1-3; D gene ambiguous. CDR1 and CDR2 (germline): KGHSH, LQKENI. Trimming took 6 bases from V and 4 from J, leaving 16 bases between them. The CDR3 is made up of 15 amino acids.

This clonotype was observed at least ten times. At one end the junction does not follow the germline gene, possibly because of a read error. The chain recombines TRBV7-6 with TRBJ2-2; D is ambiguous. The CDR3 contains 14 residues. The germline gives CDR1 SGHVS, CDR2 FNYEAQ. As DNA, the CDR3 is TGCGCCAGCAGCTTGGTAGCGAACACCGGGGAGCTGTTTTTT. Translated, it gives CASSLVANTGELFF.